The next 26 T cell receptor beta chains were all read from a single sample in a study of cytomegalovirus exposure and HLA in healthy donors. Vbeta (60) and Jbeta (13) primers were used in the PCR. Generated by immunoSEQ multiplex PCR, the TCRdb table keeps only in-frame clones and is missing some. The sample includes under 200,000 clones, roughly an eighth seen only once; the top ten take about 8%. The material sequenced was PBMCs. These receptors came from a man aged 50 to 60 in good health and CMV-seropositive.

The CDR3, as DNA: TGCGCCAGCAGCCAGCGACAGGGCAAAGGCACTGAAGCTTTCTTT. Residues: CASSQRQGKGTEAFF. This sequence joins TRBV5-1 and TRBJ1-1; 7 bases line up with TRBD1. Trimming removed 4 bases from V and 4 bases from J; junction bases left unmatched: 10. There are 15 residues in the CDR3. Germline CDR1 is SGHRS and CDR2 is YFSETQ.

This clone was recorded a few times. V usage is TRBV9 and J usage is TRBJ1-2; no firm D call. There are 15 residues in the CDR3. Trimming pared 3 bases from V and 0 bases from J, leaving 12 bases between. CDR1 and CDR2 (germline): SGDLS, YYNGEE. Here the CDR3 reads CASSAPPSANYGYTF. In DNA form, the CDR3 reads TGTGCCAGCAGCGCCCCTCCTTCAGCTAACTATGGCTACACCTTC.

This sequence joins TRBV6-1 and TRBJ1-1, with D perhaps TRBD1 (6 bases). Germline V gene lookup returns CDR1 MNHNS and CDR2 SASEGT. The CDR3 has 11 residues. Trimming removed 6 bases at V and 8 bases at J, with 10 bases between. Written as DNA, the CDR3 is TGTGCCAGCAGCCGGACAGACGAAGCTTTCTTT. Translation: CASSRTDEAFF.

The chain has TRBV7-2 and TRBJ2-1, with D perhaps matching TRBD2 (7 bases). V was clipped by 5 bases and J by 8 bases, with 16 bases between them. The CDR3 consists of 14 residues. CDR1 SGHTA and CDR2 FQGNSA come from the germline V gene. The CDR3 here is CASSPWGGPDEQFF. The CDR3 DNA is TGTGCCAGCAGCCCCTGGGGGGGGCCAGATGAGCAGTTCTTC.

There are a few counts of this clone. The V call is TRBV9, the J call TRBJ2-5; the D gene is possibly TRBD2 (6 bases). Trimming shortened V by 2 bases and J by 2 bases, and 10 bases separated the two germline ends. Per the germline V gene, CDR1 is SGDLS and CDR2 is YYNGEE. The CDR3 has 14 residues. In DNA form, the CDR3 reads TGTGCCAGCAGCGTCGGAGGGCCTCAAGAGACCCAGTACTTC. Amino acid sequence: CASSVGGPQETQYF.

This clone was seen a few times. The chain is built from TRBV7-9 and TRBJ2-7, with D possibly TRBD1 on 6 matching bases. This CDR3 contains 14 residues. V was shortened by 4 bases and J by 2 bases, with 12 bases between the two germline ends. Looked up from germline, CDR1 is SEHNR and CDR2 is FQNEAQ (reference sequence). DNA of the CDR3: TGTGCCAGCAGCTCTACAGGGATTACCTACGAGCAGTACGTC. Amino acid sequence: CASSSTGITYEQYV.

This clone was found many times. The chain carries TRBV4-1 and TRBJ2-5, with a possible D match to TRBD1 (6 bases). Trimming left V 2 bases short and J 4 bases short, with 8 bases between. CDR3 length: 13 residues. CDR1 and CDR2 (germline): MGHRA, YSYEKL. The DNA of the CDR3 is TGCGCCAGCAGCCAACCAGGGGCAGAGACCCAGTACTTC. Translating it yields CASSQPGAETQYF.

This clone has just a few counts. The chain joins TRBV19 to TRBJ2-2; unclear D gene. Trimming took off 8 bases at V and 0 bases at J, with 13 bases between the two ends. From germline, CDR1 is LNHDA and CDR2 SQIVND (reference sequence). The length of the CDR3 is 15 residues. The CDR3 DNA reads as TGTGCCAGTGGGCAAGGAACAGCGAACACCGGGGAGCTGTTTTTT. Its translation is CASGQGTANTGELFF.

This clone showed up just a few times. CDR3 protein: CASSSGTGARMISGNTIYF. DNA for the CDR3: TGTGCCAGCAGCTCCGGGACAGGGGCGAGGATGATCTCTGGAAACACCATATATTTT. The chain joins TRBV5-4 to TRBJ1-3; 10 nucleotides align to TRBD1. The CDR3 sequence is 19 residues long. The junction had 12 bases not matched to a gene; V was cut back by 3 bases and J by 0 bases. Germline V gene lookup returns CDR1 SGHNT and CDR2 YYREEE (reference sequence).

This clone came up a few times. The chain has TRBV28 and TRBJ1-2, with a possible D match to TRBD1 (6 bases). The germline V gene has CDR1 MDHEN and CDR2 SYDVKM. This CDR3 is built from 13 residues. The V and J ends lost 8 bases and 4 bases respectively, with 14 bases between them. CDR3 protein: CASAQQGPYGYTF. As DNA, the CDR3 is TGTGCCAGCGCCCAACAGGGCCCCTATGGCTACACCTTC.

This clone showed up just a few times. J is TRBJ2-5 and V is TRBV7-2, with D possibly being TRBD2 (6 bases). Germline V gives CDR1 SGHTA, CDR2 FQGNSA. V lost 5 bases and J lost 4, with 11 bases in between. CDR3 size: 13 residues. CDR3 amino acids: CASSKTSGETQYF. CDR3 nucleotides: TGTGCCAGCAGCAAGACTAGTGGAGAGACCCAGTACTTC.

A few counts support this clone. The chain combines TRBV7-2 with TRBJ2-7; 8 nucleotides align to TRBD1. Germline CDR1 and CDR2: SGHTA and FQGNSA. This CDR3 is 15 amino acids long. Trimming took 0 bases from V and 6 from J; bases not matched to a gene: 7. CDR3 protein: CASSLAQGQVAEQYF. The CDR3 DNA is TGTGCCAGCAGCTTAGCCCAGGGACAGGTGGCCGAGCAGTACTTC.

This clone was counted between two and nine times. The V gene is TRBV5-4, the J gene TRBJ2-1; 16 bases match TRBD2. Germline V CDR1 and CDR2: SGHNT, YYREEE (reference sequence). V was pared by 4 bases and J by 8 bases, with 6 bases of the junction left unmatched. The length of the CDR3 is 16 residues. CDR3 DNA: TGTGCCAGCAGCCTGGGACTAGCGGGGGGGGTCGATGAGCAGTTCTTC. Protein product: CASSLGLAGGVDEQFF.

The chain links TRBV2 to TRBJ2-2; D might be TRBD2 (6 bases). V was trimmed by 9 bases and J by 7 bases, leaving 15 bases between them. CDR1 is SNHLY and CDR2 is FYNNEI in the germline V gene. This CDR3 is 13 amino acids long. The CDR3 DNA reads as TGTGCCAGTTCCGGGCCGGAGGGCGGGGAGCTGTTTTTT. Encoded protein: CASSGPEGGELFF.

This chain uses TRBV5-8 with TRBJ2-3; the D gene is possibly TRBD1 (5 bases). This CDR3 region has 13 residues. Germline-derived CDR1 and CDR2 are SGHTS and YDEGEE. Trimming pared 5 bases from V and 8 bases from J, leaving 15 bases between. The CDR3 DNA reads TGTGCCAGCAGTTCTGACGGTCAGGGTACGCAGTATTTT. It translates to CASSSDGQGTQYF.

A remark on this clone: The sample contains more than one DNA sequence encoding this CDR3. The chain joins TRBV25-1 to TRBJ1-1; no clear D. CDR3 size: 12 residues. Per germline, CDR1 MGHDK and CDR2 SYGVNS. CDR3 amino acids: CATSGDVTEAFF. For the CDR3, the DNA is TGTGCAACCTCCGGGGATGTCACTGAAGCTTTCTTT.

This chain links TRBV5-6 with TRBJ1-2, with D possibly being TRBD1 (5 bases). The germline gives CDR1 SGHDT, CDR2 YYEEEE. There are 15 residues in the CDR3. V was trimmed by 2 bases and J by 7 bases, leaving 18 bases between them. CDR3 sequence reads: CASSFRSPGGGGYTF. The CDR3 DNA is TGTGCCAGCAGCTTTAGGTCCCCCGGGGGAGGTGGCTACACCTTC.

This clone was detected a few times. The rearrangement uses TRBV19 and TRBJ1-2; D remains unclear. CDR3 length equals 13 residues. Germline V gene data show CDR1 as LNHDA and CDR2 as SQIVND (reference sequence). V was trimmed by 5 bases and J by 4 bases, leaving 11 bases between them. The chain's CDR3 is CASSPENGYGYTF. The CDR3 nucleotides read TGTGCCAGTAGTCCCGAGAATGGCTATGGCTACACCTTC. Combining the CDR3 with reference TRBV19 and TRBJ1-2 gives the whole variable domain DGGITQSPKYLFRKEGQNVTLSCEQNLNHDAMYWYRQDPGQGLRLIYYSQIVNDFQKGDIAEGYSVSREKKESFPLTVTSAQKNPTAFYLCASSPENGYGYTFGSGTRLTVV.

This chain links TRBV9 with TRBJ2-2, with 7 bases fitting TRBD1. Germline CDR1 is SGDLS and CDR2 is YYNGEE. The CDR3 spans 14 residues. The trim removed 3 bases at V and 7 bases at J, leaving 6 bases unmatched. CDR3 DNA: TGTGCCAGCAGCGCCGAGGGGGCGCTCGGGGAGCTGTTTTTT. Translating it yields CASSAEGALGELFF.

The rearrangement links TRBV4-1 to TRBJ2-1, with 9 nucleotides matching TRBD2. The CDR3 contains 18 residues. J was trimmed by 4 bases and V by 0 bases; bases with no gene match: 10. Germline V gene sequence: CDR1 MGHRA, CDR2 YSYEKL. In DNA form, the CDR3 reads TGCGCCAGCAGCCAAGATTCGGCGGGGGGGCATTCGTACAATGAGCAGTTCTTC. Translated, it gives CASSQDSAGGHSYNEQFF.

The V and J genes are TRBV4-3 and TRBJ2-1; 10 bases agree with TRBD2. CDR3 size: 17 residues. Germline CDR1 is LGHNA and CDR2 is YSLEER. V lost 1 base and J lost 4; bases outside the gene matches: 7. CDR3 in DNA: TGCGCCAGCAGCCAAGTAGCTAGCGGGGGATGGTACAATGAGCAGTTCTTC. This encodes CASSQVASGGWYNEQFF.

This clone was counted only a few times. This chain uses TRBV19 with TRBJ1-4; perhaps TRBD1 as D (5 bases). This CDR3 is built from 18 residues. Trimming removed 3 bases at V and 0 bases at J, with 17 bases between. Germline CDR1 and CDR2: LNHDA and SQIVND (reference sequence). This CDR3 reads CASSMRDRSLATNEKLFF. CDR3 nucleotides: TGTGCCAGTAGTATGAGAGACAGAAGCCTTGCAACTAATGAAAAACTGTTTTTT.

V usage is TRBV6-1 and J usage is TRBJ1-1; TRBD1 agrees at 10 bases. Losses at the gene ends were 5 bases for V and 4 bases for J; bases not matched to a gene: 4. Germline CDR1 and CDR2: MNHNS and SASEGT. This CDR3 region has 14 residues. CDR3 in amino acids: CASSTTGGFTEAFF. Here the CDR3 DNA reads TGTGCCAGCAGTACGACAGGGGGCTTCACTGAAGCTTTCTTT.

This clone has more than one count but fewer than ten. The chain joins TRBV27 to TRBJ1-4; a weak D match, TRBD1 (6 bases). Trimming shortened V by 3 bases and J by 7 bases, and 18 bases separated the two germline ends. CDR3 length equals 16 residues. Germline lookup yields CDR1 MNHEY and CDR2 SMNVEV (reference sequence). DNA for the CDR3: TGTGCCAGCAGTTTCCTGGCAGGTCCAGGGGCTGAAAAACTGTTTTTT. It specifies CASSFLAGPGAEKLFF.

As regards this clone: This same CDR3 is encoded by further DNA sequences in the sample. The gene calls are TRBV18 and TRBJ2-5; D is ambiguous. Trimming pared 3 bases from V and 1 base from J, leaving 3 bases between. The CDR3 extends over 12 amino acids. From germline, CDR1 is KGHSH and CDR2 LQKENI. Here the CDR3 reads CASSPIQETQYF. The CDR3 DNA reads TGTGCCAGCTCACCCATCCAAGAGACCCAGTACTTC.

Points on this clone: Its ends do not fully match the called genes, so a read error is possible. V usage is TRBV27 and J usage is TRBJ1-5, with D hard to call. CDR3 size: 13 residues. Germline V gene data show CDR1 as MNHEY and CDR2 as SMNVEV (reference sequence). This CDR3 is CASSFYSNKPQHF. The DNA for the CDR3 is TGTGCCAGCAGTTTCTATAGCAATAAGCCCCAGCATTTT.